The clone carrying this TCR beta chain showed up just a few times. Antigen unknown. This specimen comes from a study of PD-1 blockade in classical Hodgkin lymphoma. Broader study findings: Newly diagnosed patients were reported to exhibit reduced baseline TCR diversity relative to healthy donors. The baseline diversity of complete responders showed similarity to that of newly diagnosed patients. TCR diversity rose significantly by C4D1 in CD4+ but not CD8+ cells.

Sequencing was performed with immunoSEQ multiplex PCR; in TCRdb, only in-frame clones are kept and a portion is missing. This sample carries some 100,000 clones, about 92% of them seen once, and the ten largest clones take less than 2%. As for time point: cycle 4 day 1 (C4D1), after more than five weeks of nivolumab. Relapses following autologous stem cell transplantation were seen in all patients, with brentuximab vedotin exposure varying. There are 12 residues in the CDR3. V was cut by 4 bases and J by 3 bases, with 6 bases left in between. CDR1 SNHLY and CDR2 FYNNEI come from the germline V gene. The clonotype originates from a human donor with classical Hodgkin lymphoma. The chain carries TRBV2 and TRBJ1-2; D is possibly TRBD1 (6 bases). The sequencing here drew on peripheral blood mononuclear cells (PBMCs), taken before the fourth cycle of nivolumab. The CDR3 reads CASSAGDYGYTF. DNA of the CDR3: TGTGCCAGCAGTGCAGGGGACTATGGCTACACCTTC.